This TCR beta chain emerged from a study of blood T cell repertoires in COVID-19. Study overall: PBMCs, B-cell-depleted T cells, or T cells provided the cDNA or gDNA that made up the material.

The repertoire was sequenced with immunoSEQ multiplex PCR; TCRdb's copy has only in-frame clones and lacks some. Here the sample spans a few hundred thousand clones, around 86% being singletons. The sequenced material came from peripheral blood. The clonotype comes from an older woman with active or convalescent COVID-19.

The CDR3 loop is CASSDGPGTANTEAFF. The DNA of the CDR3 is TGTGCCAGCAGCGACGGGCCCGGGACAGCGAACACTGAAGCTTTCTTT. The chain carries TRBV5-6 and TRBJ1-1, with TRBD1 matching over 7 bases. CDR3 size: 16 residues. Germline V gives CDR1 SGHDT, CDR2 YYEEEE. V gave up 4 bases and J gave up 1 base; unmatched junction bases: 10.